This T cell receptor (beta chain) was sequenced for a study of Ad26.COV2.S vaccination and SARS-CoV-2 variants. The wider study: Dosing was one shot or two shots 56 days apart.

Only in-frame clones appear in the TCRdb table, and some are missing; sequencing was by immunoSEQ multiplex PCR. This sample has approximately 280,000 clones, with around 87% found just once. The sample's treatment: 19 received Ad26.COV2.S at low or high dose, single or two shots; 5 received placebo; per-sample allocation not given. Specimen acquisition occurred on day 63 following the initial vaccine or placebo injection. This Boston cohort included adults aged 18-55 years. Germline CDR1 and CDR2: MNHEY and SVGAGI. This CDR3 has 15 residues. V lost 6 bases to trimming and J lost 5 bases; unmatched junction nucleotides: 12.

Sequenced here: peripheral blood, sampled in a trial of Ad26.COV2.S vaccine versus placebo. This sequence originates from a person aged 18-60 years who received the Ad26.COV2.S COVID-19 vaccine or a placebo. This sequence joins TRBV6-5 and TRBJ2-7, with TRBD2 matching over 8 bases. CDR3 sequence reads: CASRGGGLVFHEQYF. The CDR3 bases are TGTGCCAGCAGGGGAGGGGGACTAGTATTCCACGAGCAGTACTTC.